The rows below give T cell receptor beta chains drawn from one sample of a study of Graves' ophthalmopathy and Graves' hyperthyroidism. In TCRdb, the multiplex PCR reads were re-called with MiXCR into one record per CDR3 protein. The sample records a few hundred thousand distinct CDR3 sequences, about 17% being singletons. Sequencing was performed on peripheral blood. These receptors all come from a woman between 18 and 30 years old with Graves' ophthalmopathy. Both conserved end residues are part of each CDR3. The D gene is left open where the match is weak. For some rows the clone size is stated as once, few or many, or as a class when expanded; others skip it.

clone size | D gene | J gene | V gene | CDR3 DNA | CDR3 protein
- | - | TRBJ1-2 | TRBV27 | TGTGCCAGCAGTTTAGGCCCCGGGACCTATGGCTACACCTTC | CASSLGPGTYGYTF
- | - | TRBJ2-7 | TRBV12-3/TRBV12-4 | TGTGCCAGCACAGCTAGGTGGGGCCCCCCCTACGAGCAGTACTTC | CASTARWGPPYEQYF
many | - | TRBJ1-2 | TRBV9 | TGTGCCAGCAGCGTAGATTTTAGGGCATACTATGGCTACACCTTC | CASSVDFRAYYGYTF
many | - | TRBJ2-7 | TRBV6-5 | TGTGCCAGCAGTTCCCGACAGTCCCACTACGAGCAGTACTTC | CASSSRQSHYEQYF
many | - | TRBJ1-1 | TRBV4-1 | TGCGCCAGCAGCGGGGGGGTTGTAATGTACACTGAAGCTTTCTTT | CASSGGVVMYTEAFF
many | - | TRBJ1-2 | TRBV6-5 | TGTGCCACCAAATTAAGGGGATCTGGCTACACCTTC | CATKLRGSGYTF
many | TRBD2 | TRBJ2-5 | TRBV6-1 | TGTGCCAGCCGGATAGGGGAAGGGGACTATTCGTGGACCCAGTACTTC | CASRIGEGDYSWTQYF
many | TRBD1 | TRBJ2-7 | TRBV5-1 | TGTGCCAGTAGCTCCGGGACAGGGCTCTACGAGCAGTACTTC | CASSSGTGLYEQYF
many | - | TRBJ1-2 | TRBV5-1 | TGCGCCAGCAGCTGGGCCCTCCGGGACCGCTATGGCTACACCTTC | CASSWALRDRYGYTF
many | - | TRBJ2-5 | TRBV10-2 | TGCGCCAGCTACCAGGGGGCGGGGGGAGGAAAGACCCAGTACTTC | CASYQGAGGGKTQYF
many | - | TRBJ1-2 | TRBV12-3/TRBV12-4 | TGTGCCAGCAGCCCTGGACATAGAGCTTATGGCTACACCTTC | CASSPGHRAYGYTF
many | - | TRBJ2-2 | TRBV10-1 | TGCGCCAGCAGTGAGTGGAGGGCCTTCCAAAACACCGGGGAGCTGTTTTTT | CASSEWRAFQNTGELFF
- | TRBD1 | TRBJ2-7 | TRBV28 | TGTGCCAGCAGTTTCTCCGGGACAGGGGGCTGGTACGAGCAGTACTTC | CASSFSGTGGWYEQYF
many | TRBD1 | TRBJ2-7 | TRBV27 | TGTGCCAGCAGCCGAGGGGGACAGGCTCGGTACGAGCAGTACTTC | CASSRGGQARYEQYF
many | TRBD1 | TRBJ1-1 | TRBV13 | TGTGCCAGCAGCTGGACTTCGACAGGGGACACTGAAGCTTTCTTT | CASSWTSTGDTEAFF
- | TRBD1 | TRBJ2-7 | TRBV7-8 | TGTGCCAGCAGCCGTAACCGGGACAGAGATTACGAGCAGTACTTC | CASSRNRDRDYEQYF
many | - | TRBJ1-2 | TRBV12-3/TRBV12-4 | TGTGCCAGCAGTTTAAGGAGACCCTCTAACTATGGCTACACCTTC | CASSLRRPSNYGYTF
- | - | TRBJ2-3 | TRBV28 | TGTGCCAGCAGTATAAACCGGGATACGCAGTATTTT | CASSINRDTQYF
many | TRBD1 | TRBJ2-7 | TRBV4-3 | TGCGCCAGCAGCCAGGCCCCAGGGGGCTACGAGCAGTACTTC | CASSQAPGGYEQYF
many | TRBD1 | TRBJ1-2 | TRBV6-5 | TGTGCCAGCAGTTTAAGGACAGGGGATTATGGCTACACCTTC | CASSLRTGDYGYTF
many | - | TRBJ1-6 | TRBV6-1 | TGTGCCAGCACCCCGGATGGGATCTATAATTCACCCCTCCACTTT | CASTPDGIYNSPLHF
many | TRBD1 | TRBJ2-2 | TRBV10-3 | TGTGCCATCAAGTCACTAGGGGTTCCAGGGGGCTTGAACACCGGGGAGCTGTTTTTT | CAIKSLGVPGGLNTGELFF
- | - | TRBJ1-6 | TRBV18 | TGTGCCAGCTCTTCCCAACGTTCCTATAATTCACCCCTCCACTTT | CASSSQRSYNSPLHF
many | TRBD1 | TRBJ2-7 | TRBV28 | TGTGCCAGCTCAGTAGGACAGGCGGTTGGGCAGTACTTC | CASSVGQAVGQYF
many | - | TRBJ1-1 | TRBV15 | TGTGCCACCAGCAGAGAAGCGTACACTGAAGCTTTCTTT | CATSREAYTEAFF
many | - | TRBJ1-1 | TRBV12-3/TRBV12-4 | TGTGCCAGCAGTGACCCGAGGACAAGCAGGACTGAAGCTTTCTTT | CASSDPRTSRTEAFF
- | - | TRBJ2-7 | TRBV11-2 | TGTGCCAGCAGCTTAGATAAAGGTAACGAGCAGTACTTC | CASSLDKGNEQYF
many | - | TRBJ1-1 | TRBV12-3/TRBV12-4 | TGTGCCAGCAGTTCACTCACTAACGCTGAAGCTTTCTTT | CASSSLTNAEAFF
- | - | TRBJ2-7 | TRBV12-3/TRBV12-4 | TGTGCCAGCAGAGGGACGACCGCCTACGAGCAGTACTTC | CASRGTTAYEQYF
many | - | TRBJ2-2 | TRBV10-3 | TGTGCCATCAGGGTCCTAGGGGCCGGGGAGCTGTTTTTT | CAIRVLGAGELFF
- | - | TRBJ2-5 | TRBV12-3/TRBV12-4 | TGTGCCAGCAGTGGGCGCAGGGGAGGGGAGACCCAGTACTTC | CASSGRRGGETQYF
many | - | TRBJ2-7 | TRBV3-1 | TGTGCCAGCAGCCAGCGAGCGGGAAGGGGGCAGCAGTACTTC | CASSQRAGRGQQYF
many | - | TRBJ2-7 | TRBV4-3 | TGTGCCAGCAGCCAAGGGCCCTACGAGCAGTACTTC | CASSQGPYEQYF
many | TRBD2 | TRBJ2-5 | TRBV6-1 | TGTGCCAGCAGTGGAGAGCGGGGGGGCCTAGGTCAAGAGACCCAGTACTTC | CASSGERGGLGQETQYF
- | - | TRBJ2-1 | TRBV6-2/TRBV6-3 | TGTGCCAGCAGTTACTCGTTGGCTAGCCAGTTCTTC | CASSYSLASQFF
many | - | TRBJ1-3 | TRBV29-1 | TGCAGCGTTGGCATCCCGGGCCCTGGAAACACCATATATTTT | CSVGIPGPGNTIYF
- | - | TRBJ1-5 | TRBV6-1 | TGTGCCAGCACAGGGGACGGAGGCAATCAGCCCCAGCATTTT | CASTGDGGNQPQHF
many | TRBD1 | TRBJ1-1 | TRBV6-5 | TGTGCCGCCAAGGGGGGACAGGGGAACACTGAAGCTTTCTTT | CAAKGGQGNTEAFF
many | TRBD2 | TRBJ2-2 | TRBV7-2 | TGTGCCAGCAGCTTAACGCTAGCGGGGGGGCGAAGAACCGGGGAGCTGTTTTTT | CASSLTLAGGRRTGELFF
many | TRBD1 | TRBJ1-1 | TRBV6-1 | TGTGCCAGCAGTGAACCGGGGACAGGGGTGAACACTGAAGCTTTCTTT | CASSEPGTGVNTEAFF
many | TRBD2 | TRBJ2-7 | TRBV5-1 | TGCGCCAGCACCCGGACTAGCGGGAGTCTAGACGAGCAGTACTTC | CASTRTSGSLDEQYF